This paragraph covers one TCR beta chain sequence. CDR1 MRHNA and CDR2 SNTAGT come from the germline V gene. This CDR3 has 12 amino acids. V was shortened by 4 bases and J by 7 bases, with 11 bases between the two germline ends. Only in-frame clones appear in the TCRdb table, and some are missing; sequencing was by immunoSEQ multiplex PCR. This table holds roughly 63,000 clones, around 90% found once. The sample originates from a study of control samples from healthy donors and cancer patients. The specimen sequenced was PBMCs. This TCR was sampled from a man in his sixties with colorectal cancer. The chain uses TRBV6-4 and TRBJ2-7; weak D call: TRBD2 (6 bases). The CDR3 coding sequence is TGTGCCAGCAGTGGGGCGGGGCGGGAGCAGTACTTC. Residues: CASSGAGREQYF.